The clone carrying this TCR beta chain was seen a few times. This sample is part of a study of brain metastases from non-small cell lung cancer. Sequenced by immunoSEQ multiplex PCR; TCRdb stores in-frame clones only, minus some. This table holds around 730 clones, 88% found once. Sample: tumor-adjacent normal tissue. The TCR originated in a donor older than 35 with non-small cell lung cancer.

This CDR3 reads CASSFTGPPNTDTQYF. The CDR3 DNA reads as TGTGCCAGCAGCTTTACAGGTCCTCCAAACACAGATACGCAGTATTTT. The J gene is TRBJ2-3, the V gene TRBV5-5, with D perhaps TRBD1 (5 bases). V lost 2 bases, J lost 2 bases, and 15 bases lay in between. CDR1 and CDR2 (germline): SGHKS, YYEKEE (reference sequence). The CDR3 is 16 residues long.